Listed here are 24 T cell receptor beta chains from one sample, sequenced in a study of T cell repertoires in cytomegalovirus infection. MiXCR, applied by TCRdb to the reads, yields one record per CDR3 protein. The data contain some 100,000 distinct CDR3 sequences, under 25% of them singletons. The specimen sequenced was CD8+ T cells from PBMCs. These receptors were obtained from a human donor in good health (CMV status not recorded). Some clones in this sample may be carry-over from other donors' samples.

This chain connects TRBV2 to TRBJ1-1; TRBD1 matches 7 bases. The V and J ends lost 6 bases and 1 base, in that order; junction bases with no gene match: 5. The CDR3 has 14 residues. Germline assignment: CDR1 SNHLY and CDR2 FYNNEI. CDR3 loop: CASSRQGTNTEAFF. The CDR3 region has the DNA TGTGCCAGCAGCCGACAGGGAACGAACACTGAAGCTTTCTTT.

The chain joins TRBV15 to TRBJ2-7; D gene uncertain. The CDR3 runs to 15 residues. V shed 5 bases and J shed 0 bases, with 14 bases lying between them. CDR1 and CDR2 (germline): LNHNV, YYDKDF (reference sequence). The DNA for the CDR3 is TGTGCCACCAGCGGCCGAGACACGCCCTCCTACGAGCAGTACTTC. It yields the protein CATSGRDTPSYEQYF.

This rearrangement joins TRBV7-8 to TRBJ1-1; no reliable D call. Germline V CDR1 and CDR2: SGHVS, FQNEAQ. The CDR3 loop spans 15 amino acids. The V end was cut by 0 bases, the J end by 6 bases, with 14 bases between. As DNA, the CDR3 is TGTGCCAGCAGCTTAGCGTCAAACAATATCGCTGAAGCTTTCTTT. Translating gives CASSLASNNIAEAFF. The full variable domain, with the rest looked up from reference TRBV7-8 and TRBJ1-1, is GAGVSQSPRYKVAKRGQDVALRCDPISGHVSLFWYQQALGQGPEFLTYFQNEAQLDKSGLPSDRFFAERPEGSVSTLKIQRTQQEDSAVYLCASSLASNNIAEAFFGQGTRLTVV.

The genes are TRBV29-1 and TRBJ2-7; D might be TRBD1 (5 bases). V was cut by 4 bases and J by 0 bases, with 16 bases left in between. The CDR3 is 15 amino acids. CDR1 is SQVTM and CDR2 is ANQGSEA in the germline V gene. The CDR3 DNA reads TGCAGCGTTGTCCCTTCGGACATCTCCTCCTACGAGCAGTACTTC. It specifies CSVVPSDISSYEQYF.

The J gene is TRBJ1-6, the V gene TRBV7-9; a possible D gene is TRBD1 (5 bases). Trimming removed 5 bases from V and 8 bases from J, with 10 bases in between. CDR3 length: 13 residues. CDR1 SEHNR and CDR2 FQNEAQ come from the germline V gene (reference sequence). Written as DNA, the CDR3 is TGTGCCAGCAGCCCAAGAGGGGATTCACCCCTCCACTTT. Its protein product is CASSPRGDSPLHF.

A note on this clonotype: One base away lies a much larger clone, so this may be a sequencing read error. The gene calls are TRBV28 and TRBJ2-1, with TRBD2 identical over 12 bases. Per the germline V gene, CDR1 is MDHEN and CDR2 is SYDVKM. Unmatched junction bases numbered 7, after V lost 2 bases and J lost 11 bases. The CDR3 sequence is 15 residues long. Here the CDR3 reads CASSLRTSGVNKQFF. CDR3 nucleotide sequence: TGTGCCAGCAGTTTAAGGACTAGCGGGGTAAATAAGCAGTTCTTC.

The genes are TRBV5-1 and TRBJ2-1; 10 positions match TRBD1. The CDR3 sequence is 16 residues long. Germline loops: CDR1 SGHRS, CDR2 YFSETQ. With V trimmed by 3 bases and J by 3 bases, 6 bases remained unmatched. The CDR3 loop reads CASSWRQGASYNEQFF. CDR3 in DNA: TGCGCCAGCAGCTGGCGACAGGGGGCGAGCTACAATGAGCAGTTCTTC.

This clonotype was picked up a small number of times. V gene TRBV7-9 combines with J gene TRBJ2-6; no definite D call. The CDR3 spans 16 residues. The germline CDR1 and CDR2 sequences are SEHNR and FQNEAQ (reference sequence). V lost 3 bases and J lost 1, with 10 bases in between. CDR3 sequence (DNA): TGTGCCAGCAGCTTCCCTCGGGTTTCTGGGGCCAACGTCCTGACTTTC. Encoded protein: CASSFPRVSGANVLTF.

This clonotype was counted many times. V and J are TRBV7-2 and TRBJ2-1; no clear D gene. V gave up 1 base and J gave up 10 bases, with 11 bases separating them. Germline CDR1 reads SGHTA; CDR2 reads FQGNSA. The length of the CDR3 is 13 residues. CDR3 residues: CASSLEVRREQFF. The CDR3 coding sequence is TGTGCCAGCAGCTTAGAAGTCCGTAGAGAGCAGTTCTTC.

This clonotype was counted only a few times. The V and J genes are TRBV11-3 and TRBJ2-7, with D perhaps given as TRBD1 or TRBD2 (5 bases each). The CDR3 is 14 residues long. Germline V gives CDR1 SGHNT, CDR2 YENEEA. V dropped 5 bases and J dropped 0 bases, with 11 bases sitting between them. The CDR3 loop reads CASSTGRSSYEQYF. The CDR3 nucleotides are TGTGCCAGCAGCACGGGACGGAGCTCCTACGAGCAGTACTTC.

This clonotype was detected ten times or more. This chain connects TRBV28 to TRBJ2-5; 11 bases are shared with TRBD1. Per germline, CDR1 MDHEN and CDR2 SYDVKM. The length of the CDR3 is 15 residues. With V trimmed by 4 bases and J by 1 base, 2 bases remained unmatched. The CDR3 sequence: CASSYGTGGQETQYF. CDR3 nucleotide sequence: TGTGCCAGCAGTTACGGGACAGGGGGCCAAGAGACCCAGTACTTC.

The V and J genes are TRBV6-6 and TRBJ1-1; 7 bases are a match to TRBD1. With 6 bases clipped from V and 0 bases from J, the junction kept 4 bases outside the gene matches. The CDR3 runs 14 residues. The germline CDR1 and CDR2 sequences are MNHNY and SVGAGI (reference sequence). Here the CDR3 DNA reads TGTGCCAGCAGGGAAGGGGGCATGAACACTGAAGCTTTCTTT. It encodes CASREGGMNTEAFF.

The chain carries TRBV20-1 and TRBJ2-3; D possibly corresponds to TRBD2 (5 bases). Trimming stripped 1 base from V and 3 bases from J, with 14 bases between. CDR1 is DFQATT, CDR2 SNEGSKA, per germline (reference sequence). The CDR3 covers 15 residues. The CDR3 region is CSARGRRRGTDTQYF. The CDR3 DNA follows: TGCAGTGCTAGAGGCCGACGCCGGGGAACAGATACGCAGTATTTT.

The V gene is TRBV6-5, the J gene TRBJ1-5, with D hard to call. Germline lookup yields CDR1 MNHEY and CDR2 SVGAGI. The length of the CDR3 is 13 residues. V lost 6 bases to trimming and J lost 0 bases, with 6 bases between them. CDR3 protein: CASSATSNQPQHF. Written as DNA, the CDR3 is TGTGCCAGCAGCGCCACTAGCAATCAGCCCCAGCATTTT.

This clonotype was recorded at least ten times. The chain uses TRBV7-8 and TRBJ2-7, with 10 bases fitting TRBD2. CDR1 is SGHVS and CDR2 is FQNEAQ in the germline V gene. V lost 5 bases and J lost 3; bases outside the gene matches: 4. CDR3 length equals 14 residues. The CDR3 coding sequence is TGTGCCAGCAGCATTTTAGCGGGAGGCTACGAGCAGTACTTC. Its translation is CASSILAGGYEQYF.

This clonotype was seen a few times. V is TRBV7-6 and J is TRBJ2-7; D may be TRBD1 or TRBD2 (6 bases each). Deletions cut 8 bases from V and 3 bases from J, with 17 bases between. The CDR3 consists of 14 residues. The V gene's germline CDR1 is SGHVS and CDR2 FNYEAQ. The CDR3 DNA reads as TGTGCCAGCGTTAAGACCGGGGGCAACTACGAGCAGTACTTC. Translating it yields CASVKTGGNYEQYF.

This clonotype was seen more than once but under ten times. The chain combines TRBV7-9 with TRBJ2-2; a possible D gene is TRBD1 (5 bases). Between the trimmed V and J ends, which lost 5 bases and 3 bases, there was a span of 13 bases. The germline V gene has CDR1 SEHNR and CDR2 FQNEAQ (reference sequence). The CDR3 contains 15 residues. The CDR3 loop reads CASSADRFDTGELFF. The CDR3 nucleotides are TGTGCCAGCAGCGCCGACAGATTCGACACCGGGGAGCTGTTTTTT.

In its sample, this clonotype was seen once. V and J are TRBV7-9 and TRBJ2-7, with TRBD2 matching over 12 bases. Trimming took 5 bases from V and 6 from J; bases not matched to a gene: 5. CDR1 and CDR2 from the germline V gene are SEHNR and FQNEAQ (reference sequence). This CDR3 is 14 amino acids long. The CDR3 region is CASSQPSGRGEQYF. The DNA for the CDR3 is TGTGCCAGCAGCCAACCTAGCGGGAGGGGCGAGCAGTACTTC.

V is TRBV7-9 and J is TRBJ1-1, with D maybe TRBD1 (5 bases). The CDR3 is 15 amino acids. The V end lost 1 base, the J end lost 3 bases, and 12 bases lay between the germline ends. Germline assignment: CDR1 SEHNR and CDR2 FQNEAQ (reference sequence). In nucleotides, the CDR3 is TGTGCCAGCAGCTTAGTGGGGGAGGGCCACACTGAAGCTTTCTTT. Its translation is CASSLVGEGHTEAFF.

This clonotype occurred many times. The chain combines TRBV7-8 with TRBJ1-5; 7 bases match TRBD1. The J segment lost 6 bases and the V segment lost 5 bases, leaving 4 bases of the junction unmatched. Germline values: CDR1 SGHVS, CDR2 FQNEAQ. The CDR3 loop spans 13 amino acids. In DNA form, the CDR3 reads TGTGCCAGCAGCACCGGACAGGTTCAGCCCCAGCATTTT. Encoded protein: CASSTGQVQPQHF. The variable domain in full, with the rest retrieved from reference TRBV7-8 and TRBJ1-5, is GAGVSQSPRYKVAKRGQDVALRCDPISGHVSLFWYQQALGQGPEFLTYFQNEAQLDKSGLPSDRFFAERPEGSVSTLKIQRTQQEDSAVYLCASSTGQVQPQHFGDGTRLSIL.

V and J are TRBV20-1 and TRBJ1-2; tentatively, D is TRBD1 (5 bases). From germline, CDR1 is DFQATT and CDR2 SNEGSKA (reference sequence). The CDR3 is 14 amino acids. Trimming cost V 3 bases and J 7 bases, with 18 bases left between them. CDR3 coding DNA: TGCAGTGCTAGTGAGGGGTTGGATTGGTCTGGCTACACCTTC. It specifies CSASEGLDWSGYTF.

Ten or more counts support this clonotype. The chain links TRBV2 to TRBJ2-3, with D hard to call. Per the germline V gene, CDR1 is SNHLY and CDR2 is FYNNEI. Trimming removed 1 base at V and 8 bases at J, with 4 bases between. The CDR3 covers 11 residues. As DNA, the CDR3 is TGTGCCAGCAGTGAAGTCGGTACGCAGTATTTT. Translating gives CASSEVGTQYF. Using reference TRBV2 and TRBJ2-3 for the parts outside the CDR3, the full variable domain is EPEVTQTPSHQVTQMGQEVILRCVPISNHLYFYWYRQILGQKVEFLVSFYNNEISEKSEIFDDQFSVERPDGSNFTLKIRSTKLEDSAMYFCASSEVGTQYFGPGTRLTVL.

This clonotype was observed many times. V usage is TRBV12-3 or TRBV12-4 and J usage is TRBJ2-7; possibly TRBD1 or TRBD2 for D (5 bases each). V gave up 5 bases and J gave up 2 bases, with 10 bases separating them. The CDR3 is 13 amino acids. CDR3 DNA sequence: TGTGCCAGCAGTCCCCGGGACGCCTACGAGCAGTACTTC. Protein product: CASSPRDAYEQYF.

Ten or more counts support this clonotype. This rearrangement joins TRBV7-6 to TRBJ2-2; 11 nucleotides agree with TRBD2. Germline trimming cut 5 bases from V and 4 bases from J; bases unmatched to any gene: 6. CDR1 and CDR2 (germline): SGHVS, FNYEAQ. The CDR3 extends over 16 amino acids. The CDR3 protein is CASSDSGRGATGELFF. CDR3 DNA sequence: TGTGCCAGCAGCGATAGCGGGAGGGGAGCCACCGGGGAGCTGTTTTTT.